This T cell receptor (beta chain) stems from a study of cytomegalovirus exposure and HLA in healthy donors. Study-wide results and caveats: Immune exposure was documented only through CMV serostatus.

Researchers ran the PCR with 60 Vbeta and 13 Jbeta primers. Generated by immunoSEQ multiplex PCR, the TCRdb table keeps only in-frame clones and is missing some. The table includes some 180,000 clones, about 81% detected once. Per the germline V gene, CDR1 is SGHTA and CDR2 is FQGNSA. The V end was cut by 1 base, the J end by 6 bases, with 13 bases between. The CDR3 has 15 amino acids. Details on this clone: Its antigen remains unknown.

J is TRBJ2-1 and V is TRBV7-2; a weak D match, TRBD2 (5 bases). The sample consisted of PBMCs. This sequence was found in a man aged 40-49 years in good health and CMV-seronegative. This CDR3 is CASSLVRGGGNEQFF. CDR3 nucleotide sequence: TGTGCCAGCAGCTTAGTACGTGGAGGTGGCAATGAGCAGTTCTTC.